This T cell receptor (beta chain) was documented in a study of a mutant IDH1 vaccine in newly diagnosed glioma. Study-level information: Beginning 4-6 weeks after radiotherapy alone, or with temozolomide cycles, vaccination took place. Pretreatment consisted of radiotherapy, temozolomide, or both, with most receiving both. Treated patients had a mean age of approximately 40 years and a sex split that was approximately 62% male and 37.5% female. Overall study findings and caveats: Pseudoprogression seemed unrelated to changes in top peripheral T cell clonotypes.

The V and J ends lost 3 bases and 7 bases, in that order; junction bases with no gene match: 4. Germline CDR1 is SGHRS and CDR2 is YFSETQ. The CDR3 is made up of 13 amino acids. Concerning this clone: The antigen remains unidentified.

Time point specified: week 35, safety follow-up. What each vaccine dose contained was 300 ug of mutant IDH1 20-mer peptide, accompanied by topical imiquimod. The repertoire was sequenced with immunoSEQ multiplex PCR; TCRdb's copy has only in-frame clones and lacks some. Altogether tens of thousands of clones are present, roughly 79% being singletons, with the ten largest covering less than 7%. The source material was PBMCs, sampled from a glioma patient whose treatment included an IDH1 peptide vaccine. The clonotype was recovered from a man aged 35-49 years with glioma. This rearrangement joins TRBV5-1 to TRBJ1-2; TRBD1 matches 9 bases. CDR3 DNA sequence: TGCGCCAGCAGCTCTTCGACAGGGGGTGGCTACACCTTC. The encoded protein is CASSSSTGGGYTF.